This TCR beta chain was documented in a study of shared clonotypes between healthy human individuals. Whole-study findings and limits: The sampled material consisted only of blood, and tissue repertoires are likely to differ. Across subsets, estimated richness was generally greater for naive than for memory populations. When compared with the clonotypes that were shared by all four sorted-subset donors, the non-shared clonotypes turned out to have lower generation probabilities.

V dropped 3 bases and J dropped 1 base, with 13 bases sitting between them. This CDR3 spans 15 amino acids. CDR1 SGHTA and CDR2 FQGNSA come from the germline V gene. Genomic DNA per cell subset filled all wells of several immunoSEQ plates. Produced via immunoSEQ multiplex PCR; TCRdb's table is partial and in-frame only. The sample holds under 2,500,000 clones, 90% to 96% seen once. In the case of this clone: Its antigen is still unknown.

Sequenced: naive CD4+ T cells sorted from blood. Subset reported: CD45RA+ positively selected. The V call is TRBV7-2, the J call TRBJ2-7; D unclear. This sequence originates from a young man in good health. CDR3 sequence (DNA): TGTGCCAGCAGCTTTTGGGCAATGATGTCCTACGAGCAGTACTTC. Its translation: CASSFWAMMSYEQYF. Using reference TRBV7-2 and TRBJ2-7 for the parts outside the CDR3, the full variable domain is GAGVSQSPSNKVTEKGKDVELRCDPISGHTALYWYRQSLGQGLEFLIYFQGNSAPDKSGLPSDRFSAERTGGSVSTLTIQRTQQEDSAVYLCASSFWAMMSYEQYFGPGTRLTVT.